This T cell receptor (beta chain) comes out of a study of cytomegalovirus exposure and HLA in healthy donors. The CDR3 is 14 residues long. About this clone itself: Its matching antigen is unknown.

The table came from immunoSEQ multiplex PCR; TCRdb's copy has only in-frame clones and leaves some out. This table holds about 150,000 clones, about 94% found once. Study-level findings and limits: A list of approximately 150 TCR beta chains associated with cytomegalovirus was given.

This clonotype originated in a man between 18 and 29 years old in good health and CMV-seropositive. The genes are TRBV21-1 and TRBJ1-2; the D call TRBD1 from the table was never checked on the DNA. TRBV21-1 is a listed pseudogene. The source material was PBMCs. The CDR3 sequence: CASSKLDREGGYTF. CDR3 nucleotides: TGTGCCAGCAGCAAACTGGACAGGGAGGGCGGCTACACCTTC.